A single sample gave rise to the 20 T cell receptor beta chains below, sequenced in a study of technical replicates of blood from a few donors. This table comes from immunoSEQ multiplex PCR, and its TCRdb copy is limited to in-frame clones, with some not included. The sample lists tens of thousands of clones, roughly 91% occurring once. The sequenced sample consisted of T cells isolated from PBMCs. All receptors come from a human donor in good health. Some clones in this sample may be carry-over from other donors' samples.

This rearrangement joins TRBV30 to TRBJ2-7, with no clear D. Germline V gene sequence: CDR1 GTSNPN, CDR2 SVGIG (reference sequence). V was shortened by 0 bases and J by 4 bases, with 10 bases between the two germline ends. The CDR3 totals 13 residues. CDR3 protein: CAWSVFFEYEQYF. The CDR3 DNA sequence: TGTGCCTGGAGTGTATTTTTCGAGTACGAGCAGTACTTC. Supplemented by reference TRBV30 and TRBJ2-7, the full variable domain reads SQTIHQWPATLVQPVGSPLSLECTVEGTSNPNLYWYRQAAGRGLQLLFYSVGIGQISSEVPQNLSASRPQDRQFILSSKKLLLSDSGFYLCAWSVFFEYEQYFGPGTRLTVT.

The gene calls are TRBV27 and TRBJ1-5; D gene unclear. Per the germline V gene, CDR1 is MNHEY and CDR2 is SMNVEV (reference sequence). The CDR3 is 14 amino acids. V shed 7 bases and J shed 2 bases, with 12 bases lying between them. The CDR3 loop is CASTGNGGNQPQHF. In DNA form, the CDR3 reads TGTGCCAGCACGGGAAATGGGGGCAATCAGCCCCAGCATTTT.

The rearrangement joins TRBV5-4 to TRBJ2-7, with 7 nucleotides matching TRBD1. Germline V lookup: CDR1 SGHNT, CDR2 YYREEE (reference sequence). The CDR3 runs 16 residues. V was pared by 0 bases and J by 3 bases, with 9 bases of the junction left unmatched. DNA for the CDR3: TGTGCCAGCAGCTTGGGTGAAGGACAGGCGGTCTACGAGCAGTACTTC. Translating gives CASSLGEGQAVYEQYF.

The genes are TRBV5-6 and TRBJ2-7; the match to TRBD1 covers 7 bases. The length of the CDR3 is 14 residues. The germline V gene encodes CDR1 SGHDT and CDR2 YYEEEE. The V and J ends lost 4 bases and 5 bases, in that order; junction bases with no gene match: 9. CDR3 protein: CASSHDRVKDEQYF. The CDR3, as DNA: TGTGCCAGCAGCCACGACAGGGTTAAAGACGAGCAGTACTTC.

V and J are TRBV28 and TRBJ2-7; D unresolved. Germline V lookup: CDR1 MDHEN, CDR2 SYDVKM. Trimming left V 2 bases short and J 0 bases short, with 14 bases between. There are 16 residues in the CDR3. Here the CDR3 DNA reads TGTGCCAGCAGTTTACTATCCTCGACACCCTCCTACGAGCAGTACTTC. This translates into CASSLLSSTPSYEQYF.

The genes are TRBV13 and TRBJ1-1, with D possibly matching TRBD1 (5 bases). The CDR3 covers 14 residues. The germline CDR1 and CDR2 sequences are PRHDT and FYEKMQ (reference sequence). Between the trimmed V and J ends, which lost 2 bases and 5 bases, there was a span of 12 bases. This chain's CDR3 is CASSLQGVRTEAFF. CDR3 nucleotide sequence: TGTGCCAGCAGCTTACAGGGTGTTAGGACTGAAGCTTTCTTT.

This chain joins TRBV29-1 and TRBJ2-3; TRBD2 aligns across 10 bases. V lost 4 bases, J lost 5 bases, and 12 bases stayed unmatched. The CDR3 has 16 amino acids. Germline CDR1 and CDR2: SQVTM and ANQGSEA. This CDR3 reads CSVGGLAGVRVDTQYF. CDR3 coding DNA: TGCAGCGTTGGAGGGCTAGCGGGAGTGCGTGTAGATACGCAGTATTTT.

The chain uses TRBV2 and TRBJ2-3, with D possibly matching TRBD1 (6 bases). CDR3 length: 14 amino acids. The V gene's germline CDR1 is SNHLY and CDR2 FYNNEI. The V gene lost 6 bases and the J gene lost 4 bases, with 14 bases spanning the gap. CDR3 protein: CASRPQGLPDTQYF. CDR3 nucleotides: TGTGCCAGCAGACCCCAGGGGCTGCCAGATACGCAGTATTTT.

This clone was seen a handful of times. V gene TRBV7-3 combines with J gene TRBJ2-7, with 12 bases lining up with TRBD2. The germline V gene has CDR1 SGHTA and CDR2 FQGTGA. The CDR3 consists of 15 residues. J gave up 6 bases and V 5 bases, and 8 bases lay outside the gene matches. CDR3 amino acids: CASSPRLAGVGEQYF. The CDR3 nucleotides read TGTGCCAGCAGCCCAAGACTAGCGGGAGTAGGCGAGCAGTACTTC. The full variable domain, with the rest looked up from reference TRBV7-3 and TRBJ2-7, is GAGVSQTPSNKVTEKGKYVELRCDPISGHTALYWYRQSLGQGPEFLIYFQGTGAADDSGLPNDRFFAVRPEGSVSTLKIQRTERGDSAVYLCASSPRLAGVGEQYFGPGTRLTVT.

The chain carries TRBV4-1 and TRBJ2-7; 11 bases match TRBD2. V trimming: 3 bases; J trimming: 4 bases; junction bases outside the gene matches: 11. The CDR3 runs to 17 residues. Germline CDR1 MGHRA, CDR2 YSYEKL. CDR3 residues: CASSHLPGLAGGYEQYF. The CDR3 nucleotides are TGCGCCAGCAGCCACCTACCCGGACTAGCGGGTGGGTACGAGCAGTACTTC.

The CDR3 sequence is CASSLGPDTNYGYTF. DNA for the CDR3: TGCGCCAGCAGCTTGGGGCCGGACACTAACTATGGCTACACCTTC. The chain couples TRBV5-1 to TRBJ1-2; perhaps TRBD1 as D (5 bases). V lost 0 bases and J 0 bases, leaving 9 bases between the germline ends. The CDR3 extends over 15 amino acids. The V gene's germline CDR1 is SGHRS and CDR2 YFSETQ.

The chain combines TRBV2 with TRBJ2-7; unclear D gene. Germline assignment: CDR1 SNHLY and CDR2 FYNNEI. This CDR3 region has 13 residues. The germline V and J ends were trimmed by 5 bases and 6 bases, with 14 bases remaining between them. CDR3 in amino acids: CASSTNLPSEQYF. Written as DNA, the CDR3 is TGTGCCAGCAGTACAAACCTTCCCAGCGAGCAGTACTTC.

The genes are TRBV11-3 and TRBJ2-1; TRBD2 might be the D (6 bases). V lost 4 bases and J 10 bases, leaving 14 bases between the germline ends. The germline V gene encodes CDR1 SGHNT and CDR2 YENEEA. The CDR3 totals 13 residues. The CDR3, as DNA: TGTGCCAGCAGCTACCATAGCGGTATCGAGCAGTTCTTC. The encoded protein is CASSYHSGIEQFF.

The chain links TRBV7-9 to TRBJ1-1; 7 bases are a match to TRBD1. This CDR3 region has 13 residues. Looked up from germline, CDR1 is SEHNR and CDR2 is FQNEAQ (reference sequence). The J segment lost 3 bases and the V segment lost 5 bases, leaving 3 bases of the junction unmatched. This CDR3 reads CASSPTGDTEAFF. In DNA, the CDR3 is TGTGCCAGCAGCCCCACAGGGGACACTGAAGCTTTCTTT.

V usage is TRBV5-4 and J usage is TRBJ2-7, with D possibly matching TRBD1 (6 bases). This CDR3 contains 13 residues. Trimming removed 0 bases from V and 4 bases from J, with 8 bases in between. Germline assignment: CDR1 SGHNT and CDR2 YYREEE (reference sequence). CDR3 in amino acids: CASSLVDRYEQYF. CDR3 DNA: TGTGCCAGCAGCTTGGTAGACAGGTACGAGCAGTACTTC.

This clone occurred once. The CDR3 sequence: CASREPGGKETQYF. As DNA, the CDR3 is TGTGCCAGCAGAGAACCGGGGGGTAAAGAGACCCAGTACTTC. This chain uses TRBV6-5 with TRBJ2-5, with 7 bases fitting TRBD2. The CDR3 totals 14 residues. V shed 6 bases, J shed 3 bases, and the junction held 7 bases outside the gene matches. The germline gives CDR1 MNHEY, CDR2 SVGAGI.

This clone was detected only a few times. The chain combines TRBV23-1 with TRBJ2-7, with 8 bases identical to TRBD1. TRBV23-1 is filed as an ORF, its function uncertain. The CDR3 is 15 residues long. J lost 5 bases, V lost 0 bases, and 6 bases had no gene match. The DNA of the CDR3 is TGCGCCAGCAGTCAATCGCTGGACAGGGCCCACGAGCAGTACTTC. Translated: CASSQSLDRAHEQYF.

The V gene is TRBV20-1, the J gene TRBJ1-2, with D hard to call. The V end was cut by 5 bases, the J end by 2 bases, with 6 bases between. Germline CDR1 reads DFQATT; CDR2 reads SNEGSKA (reference sequence). CDR3 length equals 11 residues. The CDR3 DNA sequence: TGCAGTGCTGGGCTGAACTATGGCTACACCTTC. This translates into CSAGLNYGYTF.

The chain joins TRBV25-1 to TRBJ2-2, with TRBD2 matching over 7 bases. J was trimmed by 0 bases and V by 8 bases; bases with no gene match: 0. The CDR3 has 13 amino acids. Germline CDR1 MGHDK, CDR2 SYGVNS. CDR3 nucleotides: TGTGCCAGCGGGAGGGCGAACACCGGGGAGCTGTTTTTT. Amino acid sequence: CASGRANTGELFF. Full variable domain (rest looked up from reference TRBV25-1 and TRBJ2-2): EADIYQTPRYLVIGTGKKITLECSQTMGHDKMYWYQQDPGMELHLIHYSYGVNSTEKGDLSSESTVSRIRTEHFPLTLESARPSHTSQYLCASGRANTGELFFGEGSRLTVL.

CDR3 region: CASSLRGYNEQFF. CDR3 in DNA: TGTGCCAGCAGCTTACGGGGGTACAATGAGCAGTTCTTC. V gene TRBV7-3 combines with J gene TRBJ2-1; D possibly corresponds to TRBD2 (6 bases). The V gene's germline CDR1 is SGHTA and CDR2 FQGTGA. V dropped 2 bases and J dropped 4 bases, with 6 bases sitting between them. The CDR3 is made up of 13 amino acids.